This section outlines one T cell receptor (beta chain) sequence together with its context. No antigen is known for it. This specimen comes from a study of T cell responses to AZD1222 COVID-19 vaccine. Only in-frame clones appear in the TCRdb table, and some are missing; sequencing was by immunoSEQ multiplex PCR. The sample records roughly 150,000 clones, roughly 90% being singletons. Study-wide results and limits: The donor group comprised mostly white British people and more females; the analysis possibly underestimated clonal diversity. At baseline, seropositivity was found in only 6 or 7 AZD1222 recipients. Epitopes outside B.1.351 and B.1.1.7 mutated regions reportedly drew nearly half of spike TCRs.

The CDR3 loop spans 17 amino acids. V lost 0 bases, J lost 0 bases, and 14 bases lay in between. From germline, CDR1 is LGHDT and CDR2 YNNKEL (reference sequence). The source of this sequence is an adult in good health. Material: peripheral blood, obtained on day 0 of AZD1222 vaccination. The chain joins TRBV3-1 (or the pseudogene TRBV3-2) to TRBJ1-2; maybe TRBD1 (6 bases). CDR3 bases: TGTGCCAGCAGCCAAGATCTGCGGGACAATTCTAACTATGGCTACACCTTC. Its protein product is CASSQDLRDNSNYGYTF.